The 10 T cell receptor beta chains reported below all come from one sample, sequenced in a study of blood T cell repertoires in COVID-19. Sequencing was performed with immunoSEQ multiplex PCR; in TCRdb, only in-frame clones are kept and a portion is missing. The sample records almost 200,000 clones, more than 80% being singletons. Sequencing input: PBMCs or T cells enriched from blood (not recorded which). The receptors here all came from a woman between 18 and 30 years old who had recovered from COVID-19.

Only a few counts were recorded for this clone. The CDR3 DNA reads as TGTGCCAGCAGCATGACAGCAGCGAACACTGAAGCTTTCTTT. Amino acids: CASSMTAANTEAFF. The gene calls are TRBV11-2 and TRBJ1-1; D might be TRBD1 (5 bases). The CDR3 runs to 14 residues. V was cut by 5 bases and J by 1 base, with 11 bases left in between. Germline V CDR1 and CDR2: SGHAT, FQNNGV. Complete variable domain (other parts from reference TRBV11-2 and TRBJ1-1): EAGVAQSPRYKIIEKRQSVAFWCNPISGHATLYWYQQILGQGPKLLIQFQNNGVVDDSQLPKDRFSAERLKGVDSTLKIQPAKLEDSAVYLCASSMTAANTEAFFGQGTRLTVV.

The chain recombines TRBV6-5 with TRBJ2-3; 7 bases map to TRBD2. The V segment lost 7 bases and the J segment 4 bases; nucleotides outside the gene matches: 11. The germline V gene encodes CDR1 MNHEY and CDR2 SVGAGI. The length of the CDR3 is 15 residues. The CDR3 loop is CASTRGRAGADTQYF. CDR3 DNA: TGTGCCAGCACTAGGGGCAGGGCGGGAGCAGATACGCAGTATTTT.

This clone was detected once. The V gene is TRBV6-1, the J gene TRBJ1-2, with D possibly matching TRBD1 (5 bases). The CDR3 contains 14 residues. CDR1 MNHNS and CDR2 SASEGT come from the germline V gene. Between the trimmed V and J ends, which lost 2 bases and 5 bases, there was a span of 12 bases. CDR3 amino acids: CASSERGQVYGYTF. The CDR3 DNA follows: TGTGCCAGCAGTGAAAGGGGTCAGGTTTATGGCTACACCTTC.

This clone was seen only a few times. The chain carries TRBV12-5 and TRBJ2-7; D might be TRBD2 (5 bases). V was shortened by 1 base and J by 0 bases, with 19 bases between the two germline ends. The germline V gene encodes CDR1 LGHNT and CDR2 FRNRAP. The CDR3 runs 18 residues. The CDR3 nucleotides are TGTGCTAGTGGTTTGGGACGAGGTACCGGGATGAGCTCCTACGAGCAGTACTTC. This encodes CASGLGRGTGMSSYEQYF.

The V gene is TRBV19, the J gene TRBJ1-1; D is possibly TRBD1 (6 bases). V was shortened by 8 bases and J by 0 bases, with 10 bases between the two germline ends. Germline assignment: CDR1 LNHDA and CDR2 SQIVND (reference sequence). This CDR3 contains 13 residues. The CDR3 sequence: CASEQGLNTEAFF. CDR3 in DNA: TGTGCCAGTGAACAGGGCCTGAACACTGAAGCTTTCTTT.

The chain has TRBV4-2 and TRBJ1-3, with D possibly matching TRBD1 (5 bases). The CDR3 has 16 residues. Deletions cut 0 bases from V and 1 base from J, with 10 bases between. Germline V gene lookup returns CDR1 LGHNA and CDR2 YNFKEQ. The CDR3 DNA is TGTGCCAGCAGCCAAGATTACAGGCAGTCTGGAAACACCATATATTTT. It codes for CASSQDYRQSGNTIYF.

The CDR3 DNA follows: TGTGCCAGCAGCGCCTGGGGGGAGATTAATTCACCCCTCCACTTT. It codes for CASSAWGEINSPLHF. The gene calls are TRBV28 and TRBJ1-6; a weak D match, TRBD1 (5 bases). Trimming pared 6 bases from V and 6 bases from J, leaving 15 bases between. Germline loops: CDR1 MDHEN, CDR2 SYDVKM. The CDR3 contains 15 residues.

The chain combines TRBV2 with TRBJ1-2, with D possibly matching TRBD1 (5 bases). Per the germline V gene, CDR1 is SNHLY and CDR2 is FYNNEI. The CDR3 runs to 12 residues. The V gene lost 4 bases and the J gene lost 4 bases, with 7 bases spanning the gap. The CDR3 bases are TGTGCCAGCAGTGCGACAGCCTATGGCTACACCTTC. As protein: CASSATAYGYTF.

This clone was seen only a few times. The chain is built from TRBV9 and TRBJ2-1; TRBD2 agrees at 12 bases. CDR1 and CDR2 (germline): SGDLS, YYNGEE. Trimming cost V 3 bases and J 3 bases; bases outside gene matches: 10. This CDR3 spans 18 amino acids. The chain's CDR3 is CASSARASGGAGYNEQFF. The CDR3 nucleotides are TGTGCCAGCAGCGCGCGGGCTAGCGGGGGGGCCGGCTACAATGAGCAGTTCTTC.

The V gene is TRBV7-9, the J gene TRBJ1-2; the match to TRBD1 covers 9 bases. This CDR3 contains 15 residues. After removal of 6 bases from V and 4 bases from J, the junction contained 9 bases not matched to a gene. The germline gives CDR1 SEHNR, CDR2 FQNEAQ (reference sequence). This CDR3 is CASSDGTGIFYGYTF. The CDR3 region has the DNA TGTGCCAGCAGTGACGGGACAGGGATCTTCTATGGCTACACCTTC.